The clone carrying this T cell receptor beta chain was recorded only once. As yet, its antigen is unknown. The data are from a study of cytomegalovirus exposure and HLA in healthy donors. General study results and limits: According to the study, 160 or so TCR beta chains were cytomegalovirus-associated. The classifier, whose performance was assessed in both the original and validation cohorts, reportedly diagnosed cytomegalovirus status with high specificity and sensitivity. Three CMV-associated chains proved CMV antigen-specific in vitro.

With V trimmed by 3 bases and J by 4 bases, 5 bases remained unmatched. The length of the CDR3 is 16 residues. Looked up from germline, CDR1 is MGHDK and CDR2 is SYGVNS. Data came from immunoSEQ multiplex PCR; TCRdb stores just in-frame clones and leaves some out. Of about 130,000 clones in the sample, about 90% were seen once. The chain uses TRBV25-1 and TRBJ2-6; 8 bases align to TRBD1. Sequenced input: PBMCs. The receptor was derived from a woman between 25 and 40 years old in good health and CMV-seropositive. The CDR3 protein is CASSDSQGEGANVLTF. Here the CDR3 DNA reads TGTGCCAGCAGTGACTCACAGGGGGAAGGGGCCAACGTCCTGACTTTC.